These T cell receptor beta chains were read from a single sample in a study of type 1 regulatory T cells. TCRdb re-called the reads with MiXCR, one entry per CDR3 protein. Altogether about 62,000 distinct CDR3 sequences are present, 62% being singletons, with the ten largest covering 1.5% to 2%. What these receptors recognize is not known. The sample consisted of cultured non-Tr1 T cells, either the whole culture or a sorted T cell fraction (not recorded which). These receptors were obtained from a human donor in good health. Both conserved end residues are part of each CDR3. The D gene is left open where the match is weak. Size tells how often a clone was seen (once, few, many) or the class of an expanded clone, and some rows leave it out.

TRBJ2-3,-,-,TRBV15,TGTGCCACCAGCAGACTAGGCGGGGAACCAGATACGCAGTATTTT,CATSRLGGEPDTQYF
TRBJ2-2,TRBD2,few,TRBV2,TGTGCCAGCCGGACTAGTTTAGACGGGGAGCTGTTTTTT,CASRTSLDGELFF
TRBJ2-3,-,-,TRBV5-1,TGCGCCAGCTCCACAGGGTTGGGAGATACGCAGTATTTT,CASSTGLGDTQYF
TRBJ1-3,-,-,TRBV12-3/TRBV12-4,TGTGCCAGCAGTCCGACCGAGGACACCATATATTTT,CASSPTEDTIYF
TRBJ2-3,TRBD2,few,TRBV7-6,TGTGCCAGCAGCTTAGATCGCGGGAGGATGGCAGATACGCAGTATTTT,CASSLDRGRMADTQYF
TRBJ2-2,TRBD1,few,TRBV7-2,TGTGCCAGCGGCCGGGACAGTGCAACCGGGGAGCTGTTTTTT,CASGRDSATGELFF
TRBJ2-4,-,-,TRBV12-3/TRBV12-4,TGTGCCAGCAGGCCCCGCGGTGGGGATCTAGCCAAAAACATTCAGTACTTC,CASRPRGGDLAKNIQYF
TRBJ1-1,-,few,TRBV5-1,TGCGCCAGCAGCTTTAGACCGGGAGTCACCGAAGAAGCTTTCTTT,CASSFRPGVTEEAFF
TRBJ2-5,TRBD2,-,TRBV12-3/TRBV12-4,TGTGCCAGCACTAGCGGGAGTGGCCAAGAGACCCAGTACTTC,CASTSGSGQETQYF
TRBJ1-4,-,-,TRBV5-6,TGTGTCAGCAGCTCCGGACAGAGAAATGAAAAACTGTTTTTT,CVSSSGQRNEKLFF
TRBJ1-6,-,-,TRBV6-2/TRBV6-3,TGTGCCAGCAGCCTTTCCGGGACGGACCTCACACTCCTCCACTTT,CASSLSGTDLTLLHF
TRBJ1-6,-,-,TRBV20-1,TGCAGTGCTAGAGATCCGGGAGGGACTTCACCCCTCCACTTT,CSARDPGGTSPLHF
TRBJ2-3,TRBD1,-,TRBV12-5,TGTGCTAGTGGTCGCACCTCCGGGACAGGACAGTATTTT,CASGRTSGTGQYF
TRBJ2-3,-,-,TRBV12-3/TRBV12-4,TGTGCCAGCAGTTTAGCGGACCGCACAGATACGCAGTATTTT,CASSLADRTDTQYF
TRBJ2-1,TRBD2,-,TRBV4-1,TGCGCCAGCAGCCAAGATGCCCTAGCGGGGACCTACAATGAGCAGTTCTTC,CASSQDALAGTYNEQFF
TRBJ2-2,TRBD2,-,TRBV7-6,TGTGCCAGCAGCTTAGGCGTAGCGGGCACCGGGGAGCTGTTTTTT,CASSLGVAGTGELFF
TRBJ2-1,TRBD2,-,TRBV20-1,TGCAGTGCTAGGGCGACCGGACTAGGTCATGAGCAGTTCTTC,CSARATGLGHEQFF
TRBJ1-4,-,once,TRBV28,TGTGCCATCGCCCGGGGGTCGCGTAATGAAAAACTGTTTTTT,CAIARGSRNEKLFF
TRBJ1-2,TRBD1,-,TRBV5-6,TGTGCCAGCAGCTTAACCGGGACAGGGGGATTCTACACCTTC,CASSLTGTGGFYTF
TRBJ2-2,-,-,TRBV20-1,TGCAGTGCCTCACGGGGCGGGGAGCTGTTTTTT,CSASRGGELFF
TRBJ2-1,TRBD2,few,TRBV6-2/TRBV6-3,TGTGCCAGCAGACACCCCGGGACTACATCCTACAATGAGCAGTTCTTC,CASRHPGTTSYNEQFF
TRBJ1-5,-,-,TRBV28,TGTGCCAGCAGTTTCCGGGTAGGCAATCAGCCCCAGCATTTT,CASSFRVGNQPQHF
TRBJ2-1,-,-,TRBV19,TGTGCCAGTACCCCCGGCCACAGGGCGGATGAGCAGTTCTTC,CASTPGHRADEQFF
TRBJ2-3,TRBD2,-,TRBV6-5,TGTGCCAGCAGTCCCCCCCCTCGCGGGAGGGGAGCGGATACGCAGTATTTT,CASSPPPRGRGADTQYF
TRBJ2-2,-,-,TRBV20-1,TGCAGTGCTAGAGATGGTGGTGACTTCAACACCGGGGAGCTGTTTTTT,CSARDGGDFNTGELFF
TRBJ2-1,TRBD2,-,TRBV24-1,TGTGCCACCAGTACGACTAGCGGGAGGGCCGATCAGGAGCAGTTCTTC,CATSTTSGRADQEQFF
TRBJ2-5,TRBD2,-,TRBV20-1,TGCAGTGCTAGCCCAGCGGGGCTAGCGGGAGCTATTAAGACCCAGTACTTC,CSASPAGLAGAIKTQYF
TRBJ1-1,-,-,TRBV7-2,TGTGCCAGCAGCTTACTTGCCCCGGTCGTTGCATTT,CASSLLAPVVAF
TRBJ2-1,-,-,TRBV7-2,TGTGCCAGCAGGCCTGGGGTGGAGCAGTTCTTC,CASRPGVEQFF
TRBJ2-1,TRBD2,-,TRBV5-1,TGCGCCAGCAGCATGGGACTAGGAGGATACAATGAGCAGTTCTTC,CASSMGLGGYNEQFF
TRBJ2-6,-,few,TRBV15,TGTGCCACCAGCAAGGTCTGGTCCCTCCAAACTACTGGGGCCAACGTCCTGACTTTC,CATSKVWSLQTTGANVLTF
TRBJ1-2,-,few,TRBV24-1,TGTGCCACCAGTGGACCGGACAGAAACTATGGCTACACCTTC,CATSGPDRNYGYTF
TRBJ2-5,TRBD2,-,TRBV15,TGTGCCACCAGCTGGCTAGCGGGGAATAAAGAGACCCAGTACTTC,CATSWLAGNKETQYF
TRBJ2-3,-,-,TRBV5-5,TGTGCCAGCAGCTTAGAGGCAGGGAATATGGGGAGCACAGATACGCAGTATTTT,CASSLEAGNMGSTDTQYF
TRBJ2-7,TRBD2,-,TRBV6-2/TRBV6-3,TGTGCCAGCAGCCCCGGGGACTACTCCTACGAGCAGTACTTC,CASSPGDYSYEQYF
TRBJ2-4,TRBD1,few,TRBV5-1,TGCGCCAGCAGCTTGGCCGTTTTGGACAGGCGTCGGTACTTC,CASSLAVLDRRRYF
TRBJ2-7,TRBD1,few,TRBV27,TGTGCCAGCAGTTTAGGGGTGACAGGGGGCTACGAGCAGTACTTC,CASSLGVTGGYEQYF